Given below is one T cell receptor (beta chain) in context. The target antigen is unknown. The data were obtained in a study of T cell responses to AZD1222 COVID-19 vaccine. For the study at large: Timing groups of about 4 and about 12 weeks for second doses were pooled. Overall study findings and caveats: No repertoire was sampled before or during the peak T cell response, only after it. Spike-specific TCR breadth and depth were elevated following two AZD1222 doses. In a largely white British group with more females than males, clonal diversity was possibly underestimated.

The table came from immunoSEQ multiplex PCR; TCRdb's copy has only in-frame clones and leaves some out. The profile shows about 130,000 clones, 93% of them singletons. The V and J ends lost 4 bases and 2 bases respectively, with 12 bases between them. The length of the CDR3 is 14 residues. Germline-derived CDR1 and CDR2 are SQVTM and ANQGSEA. This TCR came from an adult in good health. The sequences come from peripheral blood, collected on day 0 of AZD1222 vaccination. The rearrangement links TRBV29-1 to TRBJ1-5; no firm D call. CDR3: CSVAEAGGNQPQHF. The DNA of the CDR3 is TGCAGCGTTGCCGAGGCTGGCGGCAATCAGCCCCAGCATTTT.